This TCR beta chain emerged from a study of cytomegalovirus exposure and HLA in healthy donors. Study-wide background: Prior work identified roughly 120 million unique TCR beta sequences in around 170 million T cells. Overall study results and limits: The likely origin of a cluster of highly shared sequence variants was a sequencing artifact. According to reports, the classifier identified cytomegalovirus status with high specificity and sensitivity.

Details on this clone: No antigen is known for it.

From germline, CDR1 is SGHNT and CDR2 YYREEE (reference sequence). The CDR3 has 15 amino acids. The ends lost 3 bases at V and 8 bases at J; junction bases unmatched: 7. The primer mix had 60 Vbeta and 13 Jbeta primers. Produced via immunoSEQ multiplex PCR; TCRdb's table is partial and in-frame only. The sample has about 140,000 clones, about 76% seen once; the top ten hold 3% to 3.5%. V is TRBV5-4 and J is TRBJ2-1; 11 bases map to TRBD1. This receptor was taken from a female donor in good health and CMV-seronegative. Input material: PBMCs. The CDR3 DNA follows: TGTGCCAGCAGCTCCCGGGACAGGGGGACCCATGAGCAGTTCTTC. It encodes CASSSRDRGTHEQFF.